Listed below are T cell receptor beta chains from one sample, sequenced in a study of blood T cell repertoires in COVID-19. TCRdb's table, derived via immunoSEQ multiplex PCR, lists solely in-frame clones and lacks some. The table records hundreds of thousands of clones, around 88% of them present only once. The sequenced material came from peripheral blood. Receptors were obtained from a young woman with COVID-19, enrolled during active disease. Each CDR3 is given with its conserved first and last residue. A D gene is named only where the DNA matches it firmly. Not every row has a clone size; where given, it reads once, few, many or a size class.

>TRBV24-1|NA|NA|TRBJ1-1
CATSDPGTEAFF
TGTGCCACCAGTGATCCAGGGACAGAAGCTTTCTTT
>TRBV18|once|NA|TRBJ1-2
CASSPGGSPVYGYTF
TGTGCCAGCTCACCAGGGGGGAGCCCTGTCTATGGCTACACCTTC
>TRBV5-1|NA|TRBD2|TRBJ2-4
CASSPGGWLPQIAKNIQYF
TGCGCCAGCAGCCCGGGGGGTTGGCTGCCCCAAATCGCCAAAAACATTCAGTACTTC
>TRBV5-5|NA|NA|TRBJ2-5
CASSLSRGFPETQYF
TGTGCCAGCAGCTTGAGTCGGGGGTTTCCAGAGACCCAGTACTTC
>TRBV11-3|NA|TRBD1|TRBJ1-1
CASSLIGTGSAGTEAFF
TGTGCCAGCAGCTTAATAGGGACAGGGTCGGCGGGTACTGAAGCTTTCTTT
>TRBV7-2|NA|TRBD1|TRBJ1-2
CASSRERTGDYGYTF
TGTGCCAGCAGCCGTGAGCGGACAGGAGATTATGGCTACACCTTC
>TRBV11-3|NA|TRBD2|TRBJ2-3
CASSLDGTSYRTDTQYF
TGTGCCAGCAGCTTAGACGGGACTAGCTATCGCACAGATACGCAGTATTTT
>TRBV7-8|NA|NA|TRBJ2-2
CASSFTRFTGELFF
TGTGCCAGCAGCTTCACTAGATTCACCGGGGAGCTGTTTTTT
>TRBV11-2|NA|NA|TRBJ1-1
CASSLQGRGTEAFF
TGTGCCAGCAGCTTACAGGGGAGGGGCACTGAAGCTTTCTTT
>TRBV14|once|NA|TRBJ2-7
CASSQGSTPIYEQYF
TGTGCCAGCAGCCAAGGGAGTACACCCATTTACGAGCAGTACTTC